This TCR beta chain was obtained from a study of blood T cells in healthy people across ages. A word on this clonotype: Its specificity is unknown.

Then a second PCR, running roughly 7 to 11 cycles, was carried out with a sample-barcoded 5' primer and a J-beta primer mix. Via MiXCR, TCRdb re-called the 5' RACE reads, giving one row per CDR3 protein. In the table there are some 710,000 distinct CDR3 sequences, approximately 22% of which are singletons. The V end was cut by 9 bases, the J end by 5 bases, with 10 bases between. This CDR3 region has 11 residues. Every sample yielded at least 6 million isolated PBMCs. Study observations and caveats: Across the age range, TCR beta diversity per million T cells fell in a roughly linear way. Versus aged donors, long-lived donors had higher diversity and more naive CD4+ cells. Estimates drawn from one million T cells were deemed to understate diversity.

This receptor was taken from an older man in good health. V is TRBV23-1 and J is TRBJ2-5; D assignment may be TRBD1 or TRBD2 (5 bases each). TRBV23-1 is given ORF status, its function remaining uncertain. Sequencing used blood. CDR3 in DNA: TGCGCCAGGGTGGGACGGGAGACCCAGTACTTC. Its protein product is CARVGRETQYF.